This T cell receptor (beta chain) was profiled in a study of glioma-infiltrating T cells after dendritic cell vaccination. Study as a whole: Dendritic cell vaccination trial patients had either newly diagnosed or recurrent glioblastoma. Patients received autologous tumor lysate-pulsed dendritic cell vaccination between 2003 and 2012. Dendritic cell vaccine was injected intradermally three times, biweekly.

Amplification used 60 V beta primers and 13 J beta primers. TCRdb's table, derived via immunoSEQ multiplex PCR, lists solely in-frame clones and lacks some. Of 99,000 or so clones in the sample, about 90% are singletons; the top ten hold approximately 2.7%. Time point defined: after dendritic cell vaccination, including at tumor progression/relapse. From germline, CDR1 is SGDLS and CDR2 YYNGEE. The CDR3 has 15 residues. V trimming: 5 bases; J trimming: 8 bases; junction bases outside the gene matches: 8. The receptor comes from a human donor with glioblastoma. The chain couples TRBV9 to TRBJ1-4, with TRBD1 identical over 11 bases. The starting material was blood, obtained after dendritic cell vaccination. The CDR3 reads CASSRTGGVGEKLFF. In nucleotides, the CDR3 is TGTGCCAGCAGTCGGACAGGGGGCGTCGGAGAAAAACTGTTTTTT.